The next 26 T cell receptor beta chains were all read from a single sample in a study of regulatory T cells in long-lasting Graves disease. Investigators prepared the TCR beta libraries by applying iRepertoire HTBI primers and Arm-PCR of CDR3 regions. TCRdb recomputed calls from the multiplex PCR reads with MiXCR, one row per CDR3 protein. This sample yields almost 450,000 distinct CDR3 sequences, of which roughly 15% are seen a single time; roughly 10% belongs to the top ten. Time point denoted: newly diagnosed GD, antithyroid drugs for less than 3 months. RNA extracted from PBMCs served as the sequencing template. In addition, the sample was reused for a study of T cells in Graves' hyperthyroidism and ophthalmopathy.

This sample comprised peripheral blood mononuclear cells (PBMCs), obtained at new diagnosis, from a patient treated with antithyroid drugs. The source of these receptors is a woman aged 25 to 39 with Graves disease.

The rearrangement joins TRBV20-1 to TRBJ2-6; tentative D call: TRBD1 (6 bases). Germline assignment: CDR1 DFQATT and CDR2 SNEGSKA (reference sequence). V was clipped by 6 bases and J by 0 bases, with 12 bases between them. The CDR3 is made up of 15 amino acids. CDR3 amino acids: CSAHRASSGANVLTF. Here the CDR3 DNA reads TGCAGTGCACACAGGGCCTCCTCTGGGGCCAACGTCCTGACTTTC.

V is TRBV19 and J is TRBJ2-5, with D hard to call. Germline lookup yields CDR1 LNHDA and CDR2 SQIVND (reference sequence). The CDR3 is made up of 14 amino acids. V was shortened by 6 bases and J by 2 bases, with 13 bases between the two germline ends. CDR3 loop: CASSYTGPQETQYF. The CDR3 DNA sequence: TGTGCCAGTAGCTACACCGGGCCACAAGAGACCCAGTACTTC. The variable domain in full, with the rest retrieved from reference TRBV19 and TRBJ2-5, is DGGITQSPKYLFRKEGQNVTLSCEQNLNHDAMYWYRQDPGQGLRLIYYSQIVNDFQKGDIAEGYSVSREKKESFPLTVTSAQKNPTAFYLCASSYTGPQETQYFGPGTRLLVL.

This clonotype was counted many times. The gene calls are TRBV28 and TRBJ1-5; D is unclear. The V and J ends lost 2 bases and 3 bases respectively, with 11 bases between them. CDR1 is MDHEN and CDR2 is SYDVKM in the germline V gene. There are 15 residues in the CDR3. This CDR3 reads CASSLAAGDNQPQHF. In DNA form, the CDR3 reads TGTGCCAGCAGTTTAGCCGCAGGAGACAATCAGCCCCAGCATTTT.

This clonotype was seen at least ten times. The chain combines TRBV11-2 with TRBJ1-2, with a weak D call TRBD1 (6 bases). With 1 base removed from V and 4 bases from J, the gap between germline ends came to 16 bases. CDR3 length: 16 amino acids. The germline gives CDR1 SGHAT, CDR2 FQNNGV. CDR3 sequence reads: CASSLGSPDRTYGYTF. The CDR3 DNA reads as TGTGCCAGCAGCTTAGGGTCCCCTGACAGGACCTATGGCTACACCTTC.

The chain uses TRBV19 and TRBJ1-1; weak D call: TRBD1 (5 bases). Trimming cost V 1 base and J 4 bases, with 13 bases left between them. In germline, CDR1 is LNHDA, CDR2 SQIVND (reference sequence). The CDR3 is 15 residues long. CDR3 region: CASSIAGKGLTEAFF. The DNA of the CDR3 is TGTGCCAGTAGTATAGCAGGGAAGGGCCTCACTGAAGCTTTCTTT.

The V gene is TRBV18, the J gene TRBJ1-1; D gene ambiguous. The CDR3 has 15 amino acids. V was cut by 6 bases and J by 2 bases, with 16 bases left in between. Germline CDR1 is KGHSH and CDR2 is LQKENI. CDR3 loop: CASSPLGLRNTEAFF. The CDR3 region has the DNA TGTGCCAGCTCGCCCCTTGGACTGCGAAACACTGAAGCTTTCTTT. Drawing the rest from reference TRBV18 and TRBJ1-1, the complete variable domain is NAGVMQNPRHLVRRRGQEARLRCSPMKGHSHVYWYRQLPEEGLKFMVYLQKENIIDESGMPKERFSAEFPKEGPSILRIQQVVRGDSAAYFCASSPLGLRNTEAFFGQGTRLTVV.

This clonotype was observed a few times. The rearrangement joins TRBV6-1 to TRBJ2-7; 10 bases agree with TRBD2. In germline, CDR1 is MNHNS, CDR2 SASEGT. V shed 11 bases, J shed 1 base, and the junction held 11 bases outside the gene matches. The CDR3 extends over 15 amino acids. The CDR3, as DNA: TGTGCCGGATCAAAGCTAGCGGGAGAATCCTACGAGCAGTACTTC. Translation: CAGSKLAGESYEQYF.

This clonotype has a count of ten or more. The chain couples TRBV30 to TRBJ1-5; a weak D match, TRBD1 (5 bases). The V gene lost 5 bases and the J gene lost 6 bases, with 20 bases spanning the gap. Germline lookup yields CDR1 GTSNPN and CDR2 SVGIG (reference sequence). CDR3 length: 15 residues. The CDR3 coding sequence is TGTGCCTGGTGCCCCCCGGGGGATCCGGGTCAGCCCCAGCATTTT. Translation: CAWCPPGDPGQPQHF. The full variable domain, its missing parts supplied by reference TRBV30 and TRBJ1-5, is SQTIHQWPATLVQPVGSPLSLECTVEGTSNPNLYWYRQAAGRGLQLLFYSVGIGQISSEVPQNLSASRPQDRQFILSSKKLLLSDSGFYLCAWCPPGDPGQPQHFGDGTRLSIL.

This clonotype was counted ten times or more. The gene calls are TRBV10-3 and TRBJ2-1, with 13 positions matching TRBD2. The J segment lost 8 bases and the V segment lost 4 bases, leaving 11 bases of the junction unmatched. CDR3 length equals 17 residues. Germline assignment: CDR1 ENHRY and CDR2 SYGVKD. The CDR3 reads CAISGYAGTSGNHEQFF. The CDR3, as DNA: TGTGCCATCAGTGGCTACGCCGGGACTAGCGGGAATCATGAGCAGTTCTTC.

This clonotype was observed at least ten times. This chain links TRBV28 with TRBJ2-1, with 10 bases fitting TRBD2. There are 14 residues in the CDR3. After removal of 6 bases from V and 6 bases from J, the junction contained 5 bases not matched to a gene. Germline CDR1 and CDR2: MDHEN and SYDVKM. The CDR3 bases are TGTGCCAGCAGGACTCCTAGCGGGAGCAATGAGCAGTTCTTC. Encoded protein: CASRTPSGSNEQFF.

This clonotype was observed a handful of times. V usage is TRBV12-3 or TRBV12-4 and J usage is TRBJ2-3; 7 nucleotides match TRBD1. J gave up 9 bases and V 6 bases, and 3 bases lay outside the gene matches. The CDR3 sequence is 11 residues long. CDR3 DNA sequence: TGTGCCAGCAGCCGGGACAGAACGCAGTATTTT. It is translated as CASSRDRTQYF.

In its sample, this clonotype was seen a few times. This rearrangement joins TRBV19 to TRBJ2-7, with 9 positions matching TRBD1. Germline V gives CDR1 LNHDA, CDR2 SQIVND (reference sequence). This CDR3 spans 17 amino acids. The ends lost 3 bases at V and 0 bases at J; junction bases unmatched: 9. CDR3 DNA: TGTGCCAGTAGTATCGGCAACCGGGACAGGGCCTCCTACGAGCAGTACTTC. Its translation: CASSIGNRDRASYEQYF.

The J gene is TRBJ2-1, the V gene TRBV2, with 9 bases aligning to TRBD2. The CDR3 totals 17 residues. Germline lookup yields CDR1 SNHLY and CDR2 FYNNEI. The J segment lost 8 bases and the V segment lost 5 bases, leaving 16 bases of the junction unmatched. The CDR3 region has the DNA TGTGCCAGCAGTTCCAACAGAGCGGGAGGAGGGGAGGATGAGCAGTTCTTC. It is translated as CASSSNRAGGGEDEQFF.

A remark on this clonotype: Given the absence of the conserved phenylalanine or tryptophan at the CDR3 end, a read error is likely. The limits of the CDR3 on the DNA are not certain, so only TCRdb's listed CDR3 is given. V is TRBV20-1 and J is TRBJ2-1; the table's D gene call, TRBD2, was not cross checked with the DNA. The length of the CDR3 is 13 amino acids, counting both ends. Germline values: CDR1 DFQATT, CDR2 SNEGSKA (reference sequence). CDR3 sequence: CSARPPEAGENWV.

About this clonotype: A much larger clonotype is one base distant, so this may be a read error. The chain carries TRBV4-1 and TRBJ1-5; no definite D call. The CDR3 totals 17 residues. Trimming left V 4 bases short and J 3 bases short, with 19 bases between. Germline V gene sequence: CDR1 MGHRA, CDR2 YSYEKL. CDR3 DNA: TGCGCCAGCAGCCTAGGAGTTAGGGCGGCCAACAATCAGCCCCAGCATTTT. This sequence encodes CASSLGVRAANNQPQHF.

This clonotype has at least ten counts. This sequence joins TRBV20-1 and TRBJ2-1; 12 nucleotides agree with TRBD2. J gave up 9 bases and V 5 bases, and 8 bases lay outside the gene matches. Germline CDR1 DFQATT, CDR2 SNEGSKA (reference sequence). There are 14 residues in the CDR3. CDR3 DNA sequence: TGCAGTGCTGAGACTAGCGGGAGTGTAAGTGAGCAGTTCTTC. This sequence encodes CSAETSGSVSEQFF.

Ten or more counts support this clonotype. The chain employs TRBV2 and TRBJ2-1; possible D gene TRBD1, 5 bases. V was cut by 7 bases and J by 2 bases, with 9 bases left in between. Germline CDR1 is SNHLY and CDR2 is FYNNEI. This CDR3 is built from 13 residues. In nucleotides, the CDR3 is TGTGCCAGCATGGAAGGGGCCTACAATGAGCAGTTCTTC. Protein: CASMEGAYNEQFF.

Ten or more counts support this clonotype. CDR3 loop: CASSENGGTDTQYF. CDR3 nucleotides: TGTGCCAGCAGTGAAAACGGGGGCACAGATACGCAGTATTTT. The chain carries TRBV2 and TRBJ2-3, with D possibly TRBD2 on 5 matching bases. CDR3 size: 14 residues. V dropped 2 bases and J dropped 1 base, with 7 bases sitting between them. Germline V CDR1 and CDR2: SNHLY, FYNNEI.

Many counts were recorded for this clonotype. This rearrangement joins TRBV28 to TRBJ2-7, with TRBD2 as a possible D gene (6 bases). Germline CDR1 reads MDHEN; CDR2 reads SYDVKM. V was pared by 5 bases and J by 3 bases, with 14 bases between. The CDR3 runs 14 residues. The CDR3 is CASSGGGEGYEQYF. For the CDR3, the DNA is TGTGCCAGCAGTGGTGGCGGGGAAGGCTACGAGCAGTACTTC.

This clonotype came up many times. V and J are TRBV9 and TRBJ1-1; possibly TRBD1 for D (6 bases). Trimming pared 5 bases from V and 1 base from J, leaving 12 bases between. The length of the CDR3 is 14 residues. Germline CDR1 SGDLS, CDR2 YYNGEE. The CDR3 loop reads CASSVAQGNTEAFF. The CDR3 bases are TGTGCCAGCAGTGTCGCACAGGGGAACACTGAAGCTTTCTTT. The full variable domain, rest sourced from reference TRBV9 and TRBJ1-1, is DSGVTQTPKHLITATGQRVTLRCSPRSGDLSVYWYQQSLDQGLQFLIQYYNGEERAKGNILERFSAQQFPDLHSELNLSSLELGDSALYFCASSVAQGNTEAFFGQGTRLTVV.

The CDR3 DNA is TGTGCCAGCAGCGTAGCTGCGTCCTCCTACAATGAGCAGTTCTTC. Residues: CASSVAASSYNEQFF. V is TRBV9 and J is TRBJ2-1; no firm D call. The germline V and J ends were trimmed by 0 bases and 0 bases, with 7 bases remaining between them. The V gene's germline CDR1 is SGDLS and CDR2 YYNGEE. This CDR3 region has 15 residues.

This clonotype was recorded at least ten times. This chain joins TRBV15 and TRBJ2-1, with 8 positions matching TRBD2. Trimming removed 6 bases from V and 8 bases from J; junction bases left unmatched: 6. In germline, CDR1 is LNHNV, CDR2 YYDKDF (reference sequence). CDR3 length equals 13 residues. The CDR3 DNA reads TGTGCCACCAGAACTAGCGGAAGCGATGAGCAGTTCTTC. Protein sequence: CATRTSGSDEQFF. The full variable domain, with the rest looked up from reference TRBV15 and TRBJ2-1, is DAMVIQNPRYQVTQFGKPVTLSCSQTLNHNVMYWYQQKSSQAPKLLFHYYDKDFNNEADTPDNFQSRRPNTSFCFLDIRSPGLGDTAMYLCATRTSGSDEQFFGPGTRLTVL.

The chain joins TRBV29-1 to TRBJ2-5, with a possible D match to TRBD1 (6 bases). The V gene lost 7 bases and the J gene lost 0 bases, with 6 bases spanning the gap. This CDR3 spans 11 amino acids. Germline V gene data show CDR1 as SQVTM and CDR2 as ANQGSEA. The CDR3 region is CSGTDQETQYF. The CDR3 nucleotides are TGCAGCGGGACAGACCAAGAGACCCAGTACTTC.

This clonotype turned up a few times. The J gene is TRBJ2-3, the V gene TRBV5-4; 11 nucleotides line up with TRBD2. The length of the CDR3 is 17 residues. V was pared by 0 bases and J by 5 bases, with 8 bases of the junction left unmatched. In germline, CDR1 is SGHNT, CDR2 YYREEE (reference sequence). The CDR3 DNA reads TGTGCCAGCAGCTTGGAGATAGCGGGAGGGGGAATAGATACGCAGTATTTT. Translation gives CASSLEIAGGGIDTQYF. The full variable domain, rest sourced from reference TRBV5-4 and TRBJ2-3, is ETGVTQSPTHLIKTRGQQVTLRCSSQSGHNTVSWYQQALGQGPQFIFQYYREEENGRGNFPPRFSGLQFPNYSSELNVNALELDDSALYLCASSLEIAGGGIDTQYFGPGTRLTVL.

This clonotype was counted many times. The chain recombines TRBV6-2 or TRBV6-3 with TRBJ2-7, with TRBD2 matching 10 bases. The CDR3 is made up of 14 amino acids. The germline V gene encodes CDR1 MNHEY and CDR2 SVGEGT. Trimming removed 8 bases from V and 2 bases from J; junction bases left unmatched: 6. The CDR3 region has the DNA TGTGCCAGCGTAGGGACTAGCGACGCCTACGAGCAGTACTTC. It specifies CASVGTSDAYEQYF.

This clonotype was seen only a few times. The chain couples TRBV6-2 or TRBV6-3 to TRBJ2-3; TRBD2 matches at 10 bases. This CDR3 has 14 amino acids. J gave up 0 bases and V 7 bases, and 1 base lay outside the gene matches. Germline loops: CDR1 MNHEY, CDR2 SVGEGT. The CDR3: CASISGRSTDTQYF. For the CDR3, the DNA is TGTGCCAGCATTAGCGGGAGGAGCACAGATACGCAGTATTTT.